These 9 T cell receptor beta chains were all obtained from the same sample, sequenced in a study of blood T cells in healthy people across ages. With a J-beta primer mix and a sample-barcoded 5' primer, a second PCR ran about 7 to 12 cycles. TCRdb reanalysed the 5' RACE reads using MiXCR and keeps one entry per CDR3 protein. This table has 800,000 to 1,300,000 distinct CDR3 sequences, 20% to 25% appearing once. These records were also assigned to another study, of T cells of mothers and their children.

Source material: blood. These receptors were taken from a girl aged 2 to 10 in good health.

This clonotype has only a few counts. The V call is TRBV3-1, the J call TRBJ1-2, with TRBD1 as a possible D gene (5 bases). V was cut by 5 bases and J by 0 bases, with 13 bases left in between. This CDR3 comprises 15 residues. The germline CDR1 and CDR2 sequences are LGHDT and YNNKEL (reference sequence). This CDR3 reads CASSSKTEANYGYTF. The DNA of the CDR3 is TGTGCCAGCAGCTCCAAGACAGAAGCTAACTATGGCTACACCTTC.

The chain uses TRBV29-1 and TRBJ2-4; 7 nucleotides align to TRBD1. The V segment lost 4 bases and the J segment 0 bases; nucleotides outside the gene matches: 3. Germline loops: CDR1 SQVTM, CDR2 ANQGSEA. The CDR3 has 14 residues. CDR3 DNA: TGCAGCGTTGGGGACAGACTAGCCAAAAACATTCAGTACTTC. Its translation: CSVGDRLAKNIQYF.

The chain joins TRBV11-1 to TRBJ2-4; possible D gene TRBD2, 5 bases. The germline V gene has CDR1 SGHAT and CDR2 FQDESV (reference sequence). V lost 6 bases, J lost 7 bases, and 22 bases lay in between. The CDR3 sequence is 16 residues long. The CDR3 region is CASSHHEARRLNIQYF. The CDR3 DNA is TGTGCCAGCAGTCATCACGAAGCCCGGAGGCTCAACATTCAGTACTTC.

There are a few counts of this clonotype. J is TRBJ1-4 and V is TRBV25-1; no reliable D call. CDR1 MGHDK and CDR2 SYGVNS come from the germline V gene. This CDR3 is 19 amino acids long. V lost 4 bases and J lost 2, with 23 bases in between. As DNA, the CDR3 is TGTGCCAGCAGTGGGGTTAGACCGGGGATGGCAGCGACTAATGAAAAACTGTTTTTT. Its protein product is CASSGVRPGMAATNEKLFF.

V and J are TRBV25-1 and TRBJ2-5; D is possibly TRBD2 (5 bases). This CDR3 has 16 amino acids. The V end was cut by 0 bases, the J end by 1 base, with 12 bases between. Germline V gene lookup returns CDR1 MGHDK and CDR2 SYGVNS. The CDR3 reads CASSEYSSWVQETQYF. The DNA for the CDR3 is TGTGCCAGCAGTGAATATTCTAGCTGGGTCCAAGAGACCCAGTACTTC.

CDR3 residues: CASTLSGRAKGRNEQFF. The CDR3 coding sequence is TGTGCCAGCACCCTTAGCGGGAGGGCCAAGGGTAGGAATGAGCAGTTCTTC. This chain uses TRBV28 with TRBJ2-1; 11 nucleotides match TRBD2. The germline V gene has CDR1 MDHEN and CDR2 SYDVKM. This CDR3 has 17 amino acids. J was trimmed by 7 bases and V by 7 bases; bases with no gene match: 15.

This chain connects TRBV27 to TRBJ2-7, with D possibly called TRBD1 or TRBD2 (5 bases each). Trimming removed 5 bases from V and 3 bases from J, with 17 bases in between. Germline assignment: CDR1 MNHEY and CDR2 SMNVEV (reference sequence). This CDR3 comprises 15 residues. Here the CDR3 DNA reads TGTGCCAGCAGTGCGGGCCCCCCAGGGTTCTACGAGCAGTACTTC. It specifies CASSAGPPGFYEQYF.

V is TRBV28 and J is TRBJ2-7; 12 bases map to TRBD2. This CDR3 has 16 residues. Trimming removed 6 bases from V and 5 bases from J; junction bases left unmatched: 11. Germline lookup yields CDR1 MDHEN and CDR2 SYDVKM. The CDR3 DNA sequence: TGTGCCAGCAGACCACCCCGGCGACTAGCGGGAGACGAGCAGTACTTC. Translated, it gives CASRPPRRLAGDEQYF. The complete variable domain, with remaining parts taken from reference TRBV28 and TRBJ2-7, reads DVKVTQSSRYLVKRTGEKVFLECVQDMDHENMFWYRQDPGLGLRLIYFSYDVKMKEKGDIPEGYSVSREKKERFSLILESASTNQTSMYLCASRPPRRLAGDEQYFGPGTRLTVT.

This clonotype turned up a few times. This chain links TRBV28 with TRBJ1-2, with D perhaps matching TRBD1 (6 bases). There are 15 residues in the CDR3. The V gene's germline CDR1 is MDHEN and CDR2 SYDVKM. Trimming took off 4 bases at V and 4 bases at J, with 16 bases between the two ends. The CDR3 loop is CASSWPQGTTYGYTF. In DNA, the CDR3 is TGTGCCAGCAGTTGGCCCCAGGGGACAACCTATGGCTACACCTTC.